A selection of T cell receptor beta chains follows, all from one sample in a study of T-cell memory formation after mild COVID-19. TCRdb re-called the 5' RACE reads through MiXCR, storing one row per CDR3 protein. This repertoire shows over 300,000 distinct CDR3 sequences, more than 20% found once; its top ten account for 21%. Sequencing used PBMCs or a T cell subset sorted from them (not recorded which). The receptors come from a man aged 18 to 35 who had mild COVID-19 (a few samples of this study predate the infection). Cell type and time point are not known. Both conserved end residues are part of each CDR3. D genes are given only for firm matches. Expanded clones get a size class; other rows say once, few or many, or leave the size out.

J gene,V gene,D gene,clone size,CDR3 DNA,CDR3 protein
TRBJ1-6,TRBV7-3,-,-,TGTGCCAGCAGCCCCCGGGGAGATAATTCACCCCTCCACTTT,CASSPRGDNSPLHF
TRBJ2-7,TRBV4-1,TRBD1,once,TGCGCCAGCAGCCAGGGACAGGGGACCTACGAGCAGTACTTC,CASSQGQGTYEQYF
TRBJ1-1,TRBV5-1,-,few,TGCGCCAGCAGCCGGGGGGACGGGAACACTGAAGCTTTCTTT,CASSRGDGNTEAFF
TRBJ1-2,TRBV5-4,TRBD1,-,TGTGCCAGCAGCTTGGGGCCCGGACAGGGGGTAGCCTACACCTTC,CASSLGPGQGVAYTF
TRBJ2-7,TRBV7-2,TRBD1,few,TGTGCCAGCAGCTTAGTTGGGGACAGGGCAGACGAGCAGTACTTC,CASSLVGDRADEQYF
TRBJ2-2,TRBV18,-,few,TGTGCCAGCTCACCGAGGCACTCGAACACCGGGGAGCTGTTTTTT,CASSPRHSNTGELFF
TRBJ1-1,TRBV12-3/TRBV12-4,-,-,TGTGCCAGCAGTTTTGGGGGTGATGAAGCTTTCTTT,CASSFGGDEAFF
TRBJ2-3,TRBV6-5,-,-,TGTGCCAGCAGAAGGATGGTGGGTCTGGATACGCAGTATTTT,CASRRMVGLDTQYF
TRBJ2-2,TRBV7-2,-,-,TGTGCCGTCGGGCGGGGCGCTAACACCGGGGAGCTGTTTTTT,CAVGRGANTGELFF
TRBJ2-3,TRBV9,-,once,TGTGCCAGCAGCGTAGGAGCGGCGGCGCTCACAGATACGCAGTATTTT,CASSVGAAALTDTQYF
TRBJ1-1,TRBV18,-,-,TGTGCCAGCTCACCTAAGTTTGGTGGAGCGTACACTGAAGCTTTCTTT,CASSPKFGGAYTEAFF
TRBJ1-1,TRBV7-9,TRBD1,-,TGTGCCAGCAGCTCATGGACAGGGTGGGGCACTGAAGCTTTCTTT,CASSSWTGWGTEAFF
TRBJ2-6,TRBV11-2,-,-,TGTGCCAGCAGCTTCCCTGGAAGGTCTGGGGCCAACGTCCTGACTTTC,CASSFPGRSGANVLTF
TRBJ1-2,TRBV7-2,-,few,TGTGCCAGCAGCTTCTCGGGGTCGTGGGGCTACACCTTC,CASSFSGSWGYTF
TRBJ1-1,TRBV10-3,TRBD1,-,TGTGCCATCACTTACGACAGGGTCACTGAAGCTTTCTTT,CAITYDRVTEAFF
TRBJ1-6,TRBV6-5,TRBD1,-,TGTGCCAGCAGGGGACAGGGTTATAATTCACCCCTCCACTTT,CASRGQGYNSPLHF
TRBJ1-6,TRBV14,-,-,TGTGCCAGCAGCCACGGTTCCCGGCTTAATTCACCCCTCCACTTT,CASSHGSRLNSPLHF
TRBJ1-1,TRBV7-2,TRBD1,-,TGTGCCAGCAGCTTAGTTATCAGGACAGGGAACACTGAAGCTTTCTTT,CASSLVIRTGNTEAFF
TRBJ2-4,TRBV7-2,TRBD1,-,TGTGCCAGCAGCCAAGGATGGGACAGGGCTAATGACATTCAGTACTTC,CASSQGWDRANDIQYF
TRBJ1-1,TRBV29-1,-,-,TGCAGCGTTGAAGCCAGGGAAGAGGTTGAAGCTTTCTTT,CSVEAREEVEAFF
TRBJ2-7,TRBV7-9,-,-,TGTGCCAGCAGCCGAGGGGGTAACTACGAGCAGTACTTC,CASSRGGNYEQYF
TRBJ2-3,TRBV5-1,-,-,TGCGCCAGCAGCTTGGAGGGGGGCATCACAGATACGCAGTATTTT,CASSLEGGITDTQYF
TRBJ2-1,TRBV3-1,TRBD1,-,TGTGCCAGCAGCCAGCGCCCAGGGGGCGCTGAGCAGTTCTTC,CASSQRPGGAEQFF
TRBJ2-4,TRBV5-5,-,-,TGTGCCAGCAGCTTGTGGGGTGCCAAAAACATTCAGTACTTC,CASSLWGAKNIQYF
TRBJ2-1,TRBV20-1,-,few,TGCAGTGCTAGACAGGGGATCCATGAGCAGTTCTTC,CSARQGIHEQFF
TRBJ1-4,TRBV5-1,-,few,TGCGCCAGCAGCTTGGGGGGCAGTCCCAATGAAAAACTGTTTTTT,CASSLGGSPNEKLFF
TRBJ1-1,TRBV2,-,few,TGTGCCAGCAGTGAGCGGCCCCGCGCTTTCTTT,CASSERPRAFF
TRBJ2-7,TRBV20-1,TRBD1,-,TGCAGTGCCCCCCCGGGACAGGGTCGGGAGCAGTACTTC,CSAPPGQGREQYF
TRBJ2-5,TRBV7-9,-,-,TGTGCCAGCAGCTTCGCCCACCCCGAGACCCAGTACTTC,CASSFAHPETQYF
TRBJ2-3,TRBV23-1,TRBD1,-,TGCGCCAGCAGTCGACCGGGACAGGGGACAGATACGCAGTATTTT,CASSRPGQGTDTQYF
TRBJ1-2,TRBV12-3/TRBV12-4,TRBD1,few,TGTGCCAGCAGTATCCAATCACAGGGGGGAATTTACTATGGCTACACCTTC,CASSIQSQGGIYYGYTF
TRBJ2-5,TRBV7-6,-,-,TGTGCCAGCAGCCCCGCGGAGACCCAGTACTTC,CASSPAETQYF
TRBJ2-7,TRBV20-1,TRBD2,-,TGCAGTGCCTCACTAGCGGGGATAAGCTCCTACGAGCAGTACTTC,CSASLAGISSYEQYF
TRBJ2-2,TRBV24-1,-,few,TGTGCCACCGATGGCACCGGGGAGCTGTTTTTT,CATDGTGELFF
TRBJ2-5,TRBV6-5,-,-,TGTGCCAGCAGTTACTCGGCAGGGGCAGAGACCCAGTACTTC,CASSYSAGAETQYF
TRBJ1-4,TRBV3-1,-,few,TGTGCCAGCAGCCCGTCCGTGCCGAGTGAAAAACTGTTTTTT,CASSPSVPSEKLFF
TRBJ1-2,TRBV29-1,-,-,TGCAGCGTTGAAAGTACCCTTCCTCGCGTAACTCCCTATGGCTACACCTTC,CSVESTLPRVTPYGYTF
TRBJ1-4,TRBV6-5,-,few,TGTGCCAGCAGGCGACTTTCTTGGGAAAAACTGTTTTTT,CASRRLSWEKLFF
TRBJ2-2,TRBV6-5,TRBD1,-,TGTGCCAGCAGTCGCGGGACAGGGGCTGTAGGCGGGGAGCTGTTTTTT,CASSRGTGAVGGELFF
TRBJ1-2,TRBV24-1,-,-,TGTGCCACCAGTGCCTCAGCCCGGGACCCGGATAACTATGGCTACACCTTC,CATSASARDPDNYGYTF
TRBJ2-3,TRBV4-3,-,few,TGCGCCAGCAGCCAAGTGCGCGCCGGCACAGATACGCAGTATTTT,CASSQVRAGTDTQYF
TRBJ2-2,TRBV23-1,-,many,TGCGCCAGCAGTACGAGAGCCGGGGAGCTGTTTTTT,CASSTRAGELFF
TRBJ2-1,TRBV27,TRBD2,few,TGTGCCAGCAGTTTAGAGCGGGGGGGCCATAATGAGCAGTTCTTC,CASSLERGGHNEQFF
TRBJ2-3,TRBV7-2,-,few,TGTGCCAGCAGCTTAATGGGCCGCACAGATACGCAGTATTTT,CASSLMGRTDTQYF
TRBJ1-5,TRBV7-9,TRBD1,few,TGTGCCAGCAGCTTAGATATTGAGGCAGGGGGCCGGGTTCAGCCCCAGCATTTT,CASSLDIEAGGRVQPQHF
TRBJ2-5,TRBV7-6,-,few,TGTGCCAGCAGCTTCCAGGTGGGAGAGACCCAGTACTTC,CASSFQVGETQYF
TRBJ1-1,TRBV12-3/TRBV12-4,TRBD1,-,TGTGCCAGCACGGGACAGACGAACACTGAAGCTTTCTTT,CASTGQTNTEAFF
TRBJ2-1,TRBV29-1,-,-,TGCAGCGCACCTCCCTTGGATCGCTCCTACAATGAGCAGTTCTTC,CSAPPLDRSYNEQFF
TRBJ2-1,TRBV12-3/TRBV12-4,TRBD2,many,TGTGCCAGCAGTTTCGGGCTAGCGGGCAATGAGCAGTTCTTC,CASSFGLAGNEQFF
TRBJ2-3,TRBV4-3,-,-,TGCGCCAGCAGCCAAGATATTCATACTAGCACAGATACGCAGTATTTT,CASSQDIHTSTDTQYF
TRBJ2-4,TRBV11-2,-,-,TGTGCCAGCAGCTTAGGCGGTGAAAACATTCAGTACTTC,CASSLGGENIQYF
TRBJ1-1,TRBV30,-,-,TGTGCCTGGAGTTTCCCAGGGAAGAGCACTGAAGCTTTCTTT,CAWSFPGKSTEAFF